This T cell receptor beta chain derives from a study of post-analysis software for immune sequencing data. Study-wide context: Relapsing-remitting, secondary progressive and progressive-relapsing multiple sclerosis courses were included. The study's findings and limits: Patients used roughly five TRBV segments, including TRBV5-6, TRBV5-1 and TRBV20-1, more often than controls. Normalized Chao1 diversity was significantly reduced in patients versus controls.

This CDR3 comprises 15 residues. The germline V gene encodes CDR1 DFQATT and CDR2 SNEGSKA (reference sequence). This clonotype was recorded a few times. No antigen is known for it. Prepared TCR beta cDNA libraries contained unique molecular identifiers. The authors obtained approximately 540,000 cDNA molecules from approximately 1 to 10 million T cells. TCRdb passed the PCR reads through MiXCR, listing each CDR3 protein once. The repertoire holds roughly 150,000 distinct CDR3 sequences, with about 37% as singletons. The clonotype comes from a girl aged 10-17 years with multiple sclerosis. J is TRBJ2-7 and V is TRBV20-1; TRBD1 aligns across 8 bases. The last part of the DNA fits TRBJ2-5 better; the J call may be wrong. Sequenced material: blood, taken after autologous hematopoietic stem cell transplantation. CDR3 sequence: CSARGPGGITETQYF. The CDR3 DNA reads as TGCAGTGCTAGGGGGCCAGGGGGCATCACAGAGACCCAGTACTTC.